Shown below are 4 T cell receptor beta chains from a single sample sequenced in a study of T cells in tumors and immune-related adverse events. The assay was immunoSEQ multiplex PCR, and TCRdb's table has in-frame clones only and misses some. Of roughly 20,000 clones detected, under 95% appear once; the ten largest clones hold approximately 1.4%. Source: lymph node tissue, taken from a patient treated with anti-PD-1 therapy. All receptors derive from a female donor with metastatic renal cell carcinoma.

This chain links TRBV10-3 with TRBJ2-2; 10 bases map to TRBD1. V was pared by 0 bases and J by 5 bases, with 3 bases of the junction left unmatched. The CDR3 extends over 16 amino acids. Germline V gene data show CDR1 as ENHRY and CDR2 as SYGVKD. The CDR3 here is CAISESWTGGTGELFF. The DNA of the CDR3 is TGTGCCATCAGTGAGTCGTGGACAGGGGGTACCGGGGAGCTGTTTTTT.

The chain has TRBV7-2 and TRBJ2-5; TRBD1 or TRBD2 may be the D gene (5 bases each). The V end was cut by 5 bases, the J end by 6 bases, with 10 bases between. The CDR3 is 12 amino acids. Germline V gene lookup returns CDR1 SGHTA and CDR2 FQGNSA. The DNA for the CDR3 is TGTGCCAGCAGCCGGCTGGGACAGACCCAGTACTTC. It codes for CASSRLGQTQYF.

This chain links TRBV4-2 with TRBJ2-7; D gene uncertain. Germline-derived CDR1 and CDR2 are LGHNA and YNFKEQ. The germline V and J ends were trimmed by 3 bases and 3 bases, with 12 bases remaining between them. The CDR3 is 14 amino acids. The CDR3, as DNA: TGTGCCAGCAGCCACTCCTCCGTGGACTACGAGCAGTACTTC. Its protein product is CASSHSSVDYEQYF.

V and J are TRBV30 and TRBJ2-3; D is unresolved. V was trimmed by 2 bases and J by 8 bases, leaving 11 bases between them. In germline, CDR1 is GTSNPN, CDR2 SVGIG (reference sequence). The CDR3 runs 12 residues. CDR3 DNA: TGTGCCTGGAGTCAGCTAGAGGTTACGCAGTATTTT. Translating gives CAWSQLEVTQYF.